The present T cell receptor (beta chain) was sequenced within a study of CD8+ T cells in alopecia areata. The overall study: Tofacitinib administration to treated patients was oral, at 5 to 10 mg twice daily. After 6 to 18 months of tofacitinib, follow-up continued 6 months off drug.

Peripheral blood and lesional scalp punch biopsies were taken from alopecia areata patients. Sequencing used cDNA as its template, made by extracting RNA and reverse transcribing it. The repertoire was sequenced with immunoSEQ multiplex PCR; TCRdb's copy has only in-frame clones and lacks some. The profile covers 140,000 to 150,000 clones, with around 87% appearing a single time and over 13% taken by the ten largest. The CDR3 is 10 residues long. V lost 5 bases to trimming and J lost 5 bases, with 3 bases between them. Per the germline V gene, CDR1 is MGHDK and CDR2 is SYGVNS. This receptor was obtained from a human donor with alopecia areata. V gene TRBV25-1 combines with J gene TRBJ2-5; no clear D. The sequences come from CD8+ T cells sorted from blood, collected at week 0. The chain's CDR3 is CASSLETQYF. CDR3 sequence (DNA): TGTGCCAGCAGTTTGGAGACCCAGTACTTC.